This T cell receptor (beta chain) was retrieved from a study of T cell repertoires in cytomegalovirus infection. Looking at the study overall: Well-studied HLA-B-restricted CMV epitopes were used in the study alongside recently identified HLA-C-restricted ones.

CDR1 is SQVTM, CDR2 ANQGSEA, per germline. CDR3 size: 16 residues. The junction had 15 bases not matched to a gene; V was cut back by 5 bases and J by 12 bases. Study conclusions and caveats: Ex vivo, HLA-C-restricted CMV-specific TCR beta clonotypes prevailed over the rest of the response.

TCRdb re-analysed the reads in MiXCR, keeping a single row per CDR3 protein. The sample shows a few hundred thousand distinct CDR3 sequences, approximately 22% of them seen only once. This clonotype appeared a few times. Its antigen remains unknown. The sequence came from a human donor in good health (CMV status not recorded). Some clones in this sample may be carry-over from other donors' samples. The chain employs TRBV29-1 and TRBJ2-1; TRBD2 agrees at 14 bases. The input for sequencing was cultured PBMCs, taken from culture after CMV antigen stimulation. This CDR3 reads CSVHSPGLAGAGVQFF. Here the CDR3 DNA reads TGCAGCGTTCATTCTCCGGGACTAGCGGGAGCAGGAGTGCAGTTCTTC.